The 17 T cell receptor beta chains below all came from one sample that was sequenced in a study of blood T cell repertoires in COVID-19. Profiled with immunoSEQ multiplex PCR; TCRdb holds only in-frame clones, not every one. Of a few hundred thousand clones in the sample, about nine tenths were seen once. Sequencing was done on a sample of PBMCs or T cells enriched from blood (not recorded which). All receptors come from a woman in her thirties or forties who had recovered from COVID-19.

The V gene is TRBV2, the J gene TRBJ1-4; tentatively, D is TRBD1 (6 bases). Germline assignment: CDR1 SNHLY and CDR2 FYNNEI. Between the trimmed V and J ends, which lost 2 bases and 0 bases, there was a span of 10 bases. The CDR3 length is 16 residues. The CDR3 loop is CASSERGQATNEKLFF. The CDR3 DNA follows: TGTGCCAGCAGTGAACGGGGACAAGCAACTAATGAAAAACTGTTTTTT. The variable domain in full, completed from reference TRBV2 and TRBJ1-4, reads EPEVTQTPSHQVTQMGQEVILRCVPISNHLYFYWYRQILGQKVEFLVSFYNNEISEKSEIFDDQFSVERPDGSNFTLKIRSTKLEDSAMYFCASSERGQATNEKLFFGSGTQLSVL.

V and J are TRBV5-6 and TRBJ2-1; TRBD2 agrees at 11 bases. Trimming at V came to 3 bases and at J to 6 bases, leaving 8 bases not matched to a gene. Germline CDR1 and CDR2: SGHDT and YYEEEE. This CDR3 is 16 amino acids long. In DNA, the CDR3 is TGTGCCAGCAGCTACATAGCGGGAGGGCCCCGCAATGAGCAGTTCTTC. This codes for CASSYIAGGPRNEQFF.

The J gene is TRBJ2-7, the V gene TRBV7-9, with 7 positions matching TRBD1. From germline, CDR1 is SEHNR and CDR2 FQNEAQ (reference sequence). V lost 3 bases to trimming and J lost 4 bases; unmatched junction nucleotides: 9. The CDR3 covers 15 residues. The CDR3 DNA is TGTGCCAGCAGCTTGGGGCGCGACAGGGAATACGAGCAGTACTTC. Its translation is CASSLGRDREYEQYF. Based on the CDR3 plus reference TRBV7-9 and TRBJ2-7, the full variable domain is DTGVSQNPRHKITKRGQNVTFRCDPISEHNRLYWYRQTLGQGPEFLTYFQNEAQLEKSRLLSDRFSAERPKGSFSTLEIQRTEQGDSAMYLCASSLGRDREYEQYFGPGTRLTVT.

This chain connects TRBV3-1 (or the pseudogene TRBV3-2) to TRBJ2-2; D is undetermined. Trimming took 4 bases from V and 1 from J, leaving 7 bases between them. CDR3 length: 14 amino acids. Germline V gene data show CDR1 as LGHDT and CDR2 as YNNKEL (reference sequence). CDR3 residues: CASSLPGNTGELFF. The CDR3 DNA sequence: TGTGCCAGCAGCCTCCCAGGGAACACCGGGGAGCTGTTTTTT.

This chain links TRBV3-1 (or the pseudogene TRBV3-2) with TRBJ2-3, with D perhaps matching TRBD1 (6 bases). Germline V gives CDR1 LGHDT, CDR2 YNNKEL (reference sequence). This CDR3 has 12 residues. V lost 7 bases, J lost 2 bases, and 7 bases lay in between. In DNA, the CDR3 is TGTGCCAGCAAGGGGGACACAGATACGCAGTATTTT. It encodes CASKGDTDTQYF.

This chain links TRBV7-2 with TRBJ2-2, with D possibly matching TRBD2 (6 bases). The V and J ends lost 4 bases and 7 bases respectively, with 16 bases between them. There are 15 residues in the CDR3. Germline lookup yields CDR1 SGHTA and CDR2 FQGNSA. CDR3 sequence reads: CASSSQGGNGGELFF. The CDR3 bases are TGTGCCAGCAGCTCGCAGGGAGGTAATGGCGGGGAGCTGTTTTTT.

This chain uses TRBV12-3 or TRBV12-4 with TRBJ1-2; no firm D call. The V end lost 3 bases, the J end lost 7 bases, and 12 bases lay between the germline ends. The CDR3 runs to 13 residues. CDR3 nucleotide sequence: TGTGCCAGCAGTTTTTTCGGGAGGACTGGCTACACCTTC. It translates to CASSFFGRTGYTF.

The chain is built from TRBV29-1 and TRBJ2-1; a weak D match, TRBD1 (6 bases). Trimming stripped 5 bases from V and 6 bases from J, with 14 bases between. CDR1 and CDR2 from the germline V gene are SQVTM and ANQGSEA. This CDR3 has 13 residues. The CDR3 bases are TGCAGCGTTTCTCAAACAGGGATCAATGAGCAGTTCTTC. It translates to CSVSQTGINEQFF.

The chain uses TRBV6-1 and TRBJ2-7; perhaps TRBD1 as D (5 bases). The germline CDR1 and CDR2 sequences are MNHNS and SASEGT. The V gene lost 1 base and the J gene lost 5 bases, with 12 bases spanning the gap. The CDR3 covers 14 residues. This CDR3 reads CASSEGGKLHEQYF. The CDR3 DNA reads as TGTGCCAGCAGTGAAGGGGGCAAACTGCACGAGCAGTACTTC.

The table lists this clone with a few counts. The CDR3 nucleotides are TGTGCCAGCAGCTTAGATGGCGGTGAAGCTTTCTTT. Protein sequence: CASSLDGGEAFF. This chain links TRBV11-3 with TRBJ1-1, with no clear D. V was shortened by 0 bases and J by 7 bases, with 6 bases between the two germline ends. The CDR3 runs to 12 residues. Germline lookup yields CDR1 SGHNT and CDR2 YENEEA.

V and J are TRBV27 and TRBJ2-7; D gene unclear. The germline CDR1 and CDR2 sequences are MNHEY and SMNVEV (reference sequence). V was pared by 5 bases and J by 2 bases, with 10 bases between. The length of the CDR3 is 13 residues. Here the CDR3 DNA reads TGTGCCAGCAGTCCGACTTACACCTACGAGCAGTACTTC. This encodes CASSPTYTYEQYF.

The chain is built from TRBV27 and TRBJ2-7; tentatively, D is TRBD1 (6 bases). V was pared by 6 bases and J by 1 base, with 10 bases between. Germline V CDR1 and CDR2: MNHEY, SMNVEV (reference sequence). This CDR3 comprises 13 residues. The CDR3 DNA follows: TGTGCCAGCAGCCTGGACAGTTCCTACGAGCAGTACTTC. It yields the protein CASSLDSSYEQYF.

The V gene is TRBV6-5, the J gene TRBJ2-7; the D gene is possibly TRBD2 (6 bases). Trimming left V 2 bases short and J 5 bases short, with 13 bases between. Germline V gene sequence: CDR1 MNHEY, CDR2 SVGAGI. The length of the CDR3 is 14 residues. Here the CDR3 reads CASSYDQGGNEQYF. CDR3 in DNA: TGTGCCAGCAGTTACGATCAGGGAGGTAACGAGCAGTACTTC.

The CDR3, as DNA: TGTGCCAGCAGCCCGGGACAGATCTACGAGCAGTACTTC. Its protein is CASSPGQIYEQYF. The gene calls are TRBV28 and TRBJ2-7; 7 bases map to TRBD1. CDR1 MDHEN and CDR2 SYDVKM come from the germline V gene. The ends lost 6 bases at V and 3 bases at J; junction bases unmatched: 5. This CDR3 has 13 amino acids.

This clone has more than one count but fewer than ten. The chain uses TRBV7-9 and TRBJ1-1, with 9 bases fitting TRBD1. The CDR3 consists of 16 residues. From germline, CDR1 is SEHNR and CDR2 FQNEAQ (reference sequence). V lost 5 bases to trimming and J lost 4 bases; unmatched junction nucleotides: 11. The CDR3: CASSPHRDRVSTEAFF. The CDR3, as DNA: TGTGCCAGCAGCCCTCACCGGGACAGGGTTAGCACTGAAGCTTTCTTT.

This clone is a singleton in its sample. V is TRBV5-1 and J is TRBJ1-1; TRBD1 is a possible D gene (5 bases). Trimming stripped 4 bases from V and 2 bases from J, with 9 bases between. Germline values: CDR1 SGHRS, CDR2 YFSETQ. The CDR3 totals 13 residues. The CDR3 spells CASSVRENTEAFF. The CDR3 DNA is TGCGCCAGCAGCGTCAGGGAAAACACTGAAGCTTTCTTT.

This chain links TRBV29-1 with TRBJ2-6; D possibly corresponds to TRBD1 (5 bases). The CDR3 covers 16 residues. Germline-derived CDR1 and CDR2 are SQVTM and ANQGSEA. Trimming cost V 7 bases and J 0 bases, with 16 bases left between them. CDR3 residues: CSAETDLGSGANVLTF. The CDR3 coding sequence is TGCAGCGCCGAGACAGACCTCGGCTCTGGGGCCAACGTCCTGACTTTC.